This is a list of T cell receptor beta chains from one sample in a study of T cell changes during pregnancy in multiple sclerosis. The repertoire was sequenced with immunoSEQ multiplex PCR; TCRdb's copy has only in-frame clones and lacks some. The table records tens of thousands of clones, approximately 86% of them present only once. The sample here was CD4+ T cells from peripheral blood mononuclear cells, taken in the second trimester of pregnancy. The receptors originated from a female donor in good health, enrolled as a control in a pregnancy study. Each CDR3 is given with its conserved first and last residue. The D gene is left open where the match is weak. Part of the rows lack a size; the others show once, few, many or a class for expanded clones.

D gene | J gene | clone size | V gene | CDR3 DNA | CDR3 protein
TRBD2 | TRBJ2-7 | - | TRBV11-2 | TGTGCCAGCAGCTCGGGACTAGCGGGGTCCTACGAGCAGTACTTC | CASSSGLAGSYEQYF
- | TRBJ2-7 | - | TRBV9 | TGTGCCAGCAGCGTAGGCTCAGCGGAAGCCTACGAGCAGTACTTC | CASSVGSAEAYEQYF
TRBD1 | TRBJ1-5 | once | TRBV19 | TGTGCCAGTAGTATAGAATTACCGACAGGGACTCAGCCCCAGCATTTT | CASSIELPTGTQPQHF
TRBD1 | TRBJ1-1 | few | TRBV9 | TGTGCCAGCAGCGTAGGACAGGGGGTGAACACTGAAGCTTTCTTT | CASSVGQGVNTEAFF
- | TRBJ2-3 | - | TRBV18 | TGTGCCAGCTCACCATCTACAGGGTGGAGCACAGATACGCAGTATTTT | CASSPSTGWSTDTQYF
- | TRBJ2-3 | - | TRBV6-5 | TGTGCCAGCAGCTCGGGACTCGGAAGGACAGATACGCAGTATTTT | CASSSGLGRTDTQYF
TRBD1 | TRBJ2-7 | - | TRBV9 | TGTGCCAGCAGCGTAGACGGGACAGGGGCGTGGGAGCAGTACTTC | CASSVDGTGAWEQYF
- | TRBJ2-2 | - | TRBV4-1 | TGCGCCAGCCGACTACGGGACACCGGGGAGCTGTTTTTT | CASRLRDTGELFF
- | TRBJ2-7 | - | TRBV7-9 | TGTGCCAGCAGCTTTTACGGGAGTTCAAACGAGCAGTACTTC | CASSFYGSSNEQYF
TRBD2 | TRBJ2-1 | - | TRBV9 | TGTGCCAGCAGCCCGCGGGAGAAGACCTACAATGAGCAGTTCTTC | CASSPREKTYNEQFF
- | TRBJ2-2 | few | TRBV5-1 | TGCGCCAGCAGCCTGGTATCCGGGGAGCTGTTTTTT | CASSLVSGELFF
TRBD1 | TRBJ2-2 | - | TRBV5-1 | TGCGCCAGCAGCGCGGACAGGGCGATGCCCGGGGAGCTGTTTTTT | CASSADRAMPGELFF
- | TRBJ1-5 | - | TRBV7-6 | TGTGCCAGCAGCTTCGGCAGGGGACGGAACCAGCCCCAGCATTTT | CASSFGRGRNQPQHF
TRBD1 | TRBJ1-2 | - | TRBV7-2 | TGTGCCAGCAGCCCGAGACAGGGCCCGGGCTACACCTTC | CASSPRQGPGYTF
TRBD1 | TRBJ1-1 | - | TRBV28 | TGTGCCAGCAGTTTTCGGGGACAGGGGCTTGGAGCTTTCTTT | CASSFRGQGLGAFF
- | TRBJ2-3 | - | TRBV2 | TGTGCCACAGGGAACCGGGTCCCGCCAGATACGCAGTATTTT | CATGNRVPPDTQYF
- | TRBJ1-6 | - | TRBV9 | TGTGCCAGCAGCGCACAGGGCTCCTATAATTCACCCCTCCACTTT | CASSAQGSYNSPLHF
TRBD1 | TRBJ1-1 | once | TRBV2 | TGTGCCAGCGACAGGGGTGATACTGAAGCTTTCTTT | CASDRGDTEAFF
TRBD2 | TRBJ2-1 | - | TRBV27 | TGTGCCAGCAGTTCACTAATAGCGGGGGGGACTACTGGCAATGAGCAGTTCTTC | CASSSLIAGGTTGNEQFF
- | TRBJ1-1 | - | TRBV7-6 | TGTGCCAGCAGCCTTGGTCCCGGGAGGGTGACTGAAGCTTTCTTT | CASSLGPGRVTEAFF
TRBD1 | TRBJ1-6 | - | TRBV7-8 | TGTGCCAGCAGCTTAACGGGACAGGGGGCGTATAATTCACCCCTCCACTTT | CASSLTGQGAYNSPLHF
TRBD2 | TRBJ2-3 | few | TRBV5-1 | TGCGCCAGCAGCCCCGAGACTAGCGCAATTAGCACAGATACGCAGTATTTT | CASSPETSAISTDTQYF
- | TRBJ1-1 | - | TRBV4-1 | TGCGCCAGCAGCCAAGGGGTCGGCAGGGCGACTGAAGCTTTCTTT | CASSQGVGRATEAFF
- | TRBJ1-5 | - | TRBV30 | TGTGCCTGGACGGGACAACGCAATCAGCCCCAGCATTTT | CAWTGQRNQPQHF
- | TRBJ1-6 | once | TRBV9 | TGTGCCAGCAGCGCCGGATCAGGGGATAATTCACCCCTCCACTTT | CASSAGSGDNSPLHF
TRBD1 | TRBJ1-6 | - | TRBV2 | TGTGCCAGCACTATGGGACAGGGTCAGGTTGGACCCCTCCACTTT | CASTMGQGQVGPLHF
- | TRBJ1-6 | - | TRBV11-2 | TGTGCCAGCAGCGAACAGGGAACGTCCTCACCCCTCCACTTT | CASSEQGTSSPLHF
- | TRBJ1-2 | - | TRBV7-3 | TGTGCCAGCAGCGGAGGGGTGGGAAGCCGCTACACCTTC | CASSGGVGSRYTF
TRBD1 | TRBJ2-6 | - | TRBV13 | TGTGCCAGCAGCCTCGGAAGCCCGGGACAGACCTCTGGGGCCAACGTCCTGACTTTC | CASSLGSPGQTSGANVLTF
- | TRBJ2-1 | - | TRBV7-8 | TGTGCCAGCAGCTTACGGCAGCACTACTACAATGAGCAGTTCTTC | CASSLRQHYYNEQFF
TRBD1 | TRBJ2-7 | - | TRBV30 | TGTGCCAGTAGACAGGGGAAAGGTTACGAGCAGTACTTC | CASRQGKGYEQYF
- | TRBJ2-5 | once | TRBV7-8 | TGTGCCAGCAGCTTATTTGGGGCCCAGAGGCCCCAAGAGACCCAGTACTTC | CASSLFGAQRPQETQYF
TRBD2 | TRBJ2-5 | - | TRBV2 | TGTGCCAGCAGTGGGACTAGCGGGGGGACCCAGTACTTC | CASSGTSGGTQYF
- | TRBJ2-7 | - | TRBV2 | TGTGCCAGCAGTGTGGAGGTATCGGCCGAGCAGTACTTC | CASSVEVSAEQYF
TRBD2 | TRBJ2-3 | - | TRBV6-1 | TGTGCCAGCAGTGTCTCGACGGGGGGGGCAGATACGCAGTATTTT | CASSVSTGGADTQYF
- | TRBJ1-2 | few | TRBV7-2 | TGTGCCAGCAGCTTCGGGGGGCCGTTTGGCTACACCTTC | CASSFGGPFGYTF
TRBD2 | TRBJ2-7 | medium-sized | TRBV13 | TGTGCCAGCAGCTTAGGCGGGGGGCGCGGGGGGAAATACGAGCAGTACTTC | CASSLGGGRGGKYEQYF
TRBD1 | TRBJ2-2 | once | TRBV5-1 | TGCGCCAGCAGCTTGACAGGGGCCGGGGAGCTGTTTTTT | CASSLTGAGELFF
- | TRBJ2-1 | - | TRBV4-2 | TGTGCCAGCAGCCAAGCGTCCGAGGTCAATGAGCAGTTCTTC | CASSQASEVNEQFF
TRBD2 | TRBJ2-2 | - | TRBV7-8 | TGTGCCAGCAGCTTCACAGCGGGGCTCGGGGAGCTGTTTTTT | CASSFTAGLGELFF
TRBD1 | TRBJ1-1 | once | TRBV11-2 | TGTGCCAGCAGCTTAGACAGGGGGCTGAACACTGAAGCTTTCTTT | CASSLDRGLNTEAFF
TRBD1 | TRBJ2-3 | - | TRBV6-5 | TGTGCCAGCAGTCGGACAGGGCCGGATACGCAGTATTTT | CASSRTGPDTQYF
TRBD1 | TRBJ1-1 | once | TRBV5-4 | TGTGCCAGCAGCGGGGAGAGGGGGCGGAACACTGAAGCTTTCTTT | CASSGERGRNTEAFF
TRBD1 | TRBJ2-5 | - | TRBV5-4 | TGTGCCAGCAGCCGCCCCGGGACAGAAGGCCAAGAGACCCAGTACTTC | CASSRPGTEGQETQYF
TRBD2 | TRBJ2-3 | - | TRBV5-5 | TGTGCCAGCAGCTTTAGGGAGGGGGATACGCAGTATTTT | CASSFREGDTQYF
TRBD1 | TRBJ1-6 | - | TRBV28 | TGTGCCAGCAGTTTTCTCGCAGGGGGTGGGGTTTCACCCCTCCACTTT | CASSFLAGGGVSPLHF
TRBD2 | TRBJ2-7 | - | TRBV6-1 | TGTGCCAGCAGTGAAGGAGGACTAGCGGGTGTCGAGCAGTACTTC | CASSEGGLAGVEQYF
TRBD1 | TRBJ1-2 | - | TRBV7-9 | TGTGCCAGCAGGCCCGACAGGGGCCCTAACTATGGCTACACCTTC | CASRPDRGPNYGYTF
TRBD2 | TRBJ2-3 | - | TRBV6-1 | TGTGCCAGCAGTGGTGCGGGAGGTAAGGGAGATACGCAGTATTTT | CASSGAGGKGDTQYF